Shown below are 7 T cell receptor beta chains from a single sample sequenced in a study of cytomegalovirus exposure and HLA in healthy donors. The primer mix had 60 Vbeta and 13 Jbeta primers. TCRdb's table, derived via immunoSEQ multiplex PCR, lists solely in-frame clones and lacks some. In the table there are around 200,000 clones, 77% of which are singletons. The material sequenced was PBMCs. The origin of the receptors is a woman aged 55-70 years in good health and CMV-seropositive.

Regarding this clone: Sequence at one end of the junction differs from germline and may be a read error. The chain joins TRBV7-2 to TRBJ2-1, with TRBD1 matching over 11 bases. This CDR3 comprises 12 residues. Germline-derived CDR1 and CDR2 are SGHTA and FQGNSA. CDR3: CASSLPVGQGVF. The CDR3 DNA reads TGTGCCAGCAGCCTTCCTGTGGGACAGGGGGTCTTC.

The J gene is TRBJ2-3, the V gene TRBV10-3; the match to TRBD2 covers 15 bases. Trimming took 2 bases from V and 5 from J; bases not matched to a gene: 8. Germline lookup yields CDR1 ENHRY and CDR2 SYGVKD. There are 18 residues in the CDR3. The CDR3 sequence: CAISEPRGLAGGGDTQYF. The CDR3, as DNA: TGTGCCATCAGTGAGCCTAGGGGACTAGCGGGAGGAGGAGATACGCAGTATTTT.

This chain joins TRBV9 and TRBJ1-2; 7 bases are a match to TRBD1. V shed 0 bases, J shed 2 bases, and the junction held 7 bases outside the gene matches. CDR1 is SGDLS and CDR2 is YYNGEE in the germline V gene. The CDR3 length is 16 residues. CDR3 sequence reads: CASSVVPQGGNYGYTF. The DNA for the CDR3 is TGTGCCAGCAGCGTAGTCCCCCAGGGGGGAAACTATGGCTACACCTTC.

The rearrangement uses TRBV7-9 and TRBJ2-5; D unresolved. Gene TRBJ2-7 matches the end of the DNA better, so the J call may be wrong. The V gene's germline CDR1 is SEHNR and CDR2 FQNEAQ (reference sequence). The CDR3 is 14 residues long. Here the CDR3 reads CASSPTYTAYEQYF. The CDR3 coding sequence is TGTGCCAGCAGTCCTACCTACACAGCCTACGAGCAGTACTTC.

Comments on this clone: At the DNA level, this CDR3 is encoded by other sequences in the same sample as well. The chain recombines TRBV6-1 with TRBJ1-2, with D perhaps matching TRBD1 (5 bases). Per germline, CDR1 MNHNS and CDR2 SASEGT. V shed 6 bases and J shed 3 bases, with 8 bases lying between them. The length of the CDR3 is 12 residues. The CDR3, as DNA: TGTGCCAGCAGGTCACAGGACTATGGCTACACCTTC. It yields the protein CASRSQDYGYTF.

This clone was observed a few times. CDR3 loop: CASSHATGAGPQHF. DNA of the CDR3: TGTGCCAGCAGCCACGCGACAGGGGCTGGGCCCCAGCATTTT. The chain is built from TRBV5-8 and TRBJ1-5; 8 nucleotides align to TRBD1. The CDR3 loop spans 14 amino acids. CDR1 and CDR2 (germline): SGHTS, YDEGEE. J gave up 9 bases and V 4 bases, and 9 bases lay outside the gene matches.

CDR3 amino acids: CASTSVRGSRAPRNTEAFF. As DNA, the CDR3 is TGTGCCAGTACATCGGTTCGCGGCAGTAGAGCCCCAAGGAACACTGAAGCTTTCTTT. The V gene is TRBV19, the J gene TRBJ1-1; D is unclear. V shed 7 bases and J shed 1 base, with 28 bases lying between them. Germline V gene sequence: CDR1 LNHDA, CDR2 SQIVND (reference sequence). The CDR3 has 19 residues.